This T cell receptor beta chain is from a study of PD-L1 blockade in urothelial cancer. Across the study: Male patients with bladder-origin urothelial cancer numbered about nine tenths of the roughly 30. When blood samples were assessed, the median T cell count was approximately 140,000. Investigators checked blood 3 weeks (second dose) and 6 weeks after treatment start. Study-wide points: A below-median TCR clonality in blood before treatment predicted better survival.

Time point meaning: pretreatment peripheral blood. Some clones are missing from TCRdb's copy, which holds only in-frame ones; the method was immunoSEQ multiplex PCR. The sample lists over 30,000 clones; 84% were seen once. Turning to this clone: The antigen remains unidentified.

From germline, CDR1 is MNHEY and CDR2 SMNVEV (reference sequence). Trimming cost V 4 bases and J 2 bases, with 8 bases left between them. The CDR3 contains 13 residues. This specimen was PBMCs, taken around atezolizumab (anti-PD-L1) treatment. V and J are TRBV27 and TRBJ2-5, with D possibly being TRBD1 (5 bases). This sequence originates from a man aged 60 to 75 with urothelial cancer. The DNA for the CDR3 is TGTGCCAGCAGTTCAGGGTGGCAAGAGACCCAGTACTTC. Amino acid sequence: CASSSGWQETQYF.